A single TCR beta chain is shown here with its context. Antigen unknown. The CDR3 length is 13 residues. Per germline, CDR1 SEHNR and CDR2 FQNEAQ (reference sequence). V shed 4 bases and J shed 0 bases, with 4 bases lying between them. The PCR made use of 60 Vbeta and 13 Jbeta primers. Only in-frame clones appear in the TCRdb table, and some are missing; sequencing was by immunoSEQ multiplex PCR. Seen here are 150,000 to 200,000 clones, more than 75% observed once, and the top ten hold 2% to 2.5%. This sample is drawn from a study of cytomegalovirus exposure and HLA in healthy donors. The overall study: Among roughly 180 million T cells, an earlier analysis found around 100 million unique TCR beta sequences. General study points: A later examination showed that TCR association rates differed by HLA locus, with DRB1 most and HLA-C fewest. Among TCR beta chains, those listed as cytomegalovirus-associated numbered about 160.

This TCR was sampled from a woman aged 25 to 39 in good health and CMV-seropositive. Sequencing was done on a sample of PBMCs. The chain couples TRBV7-9 to TRBJ1-5; D ambiguous. As DNA, the CDR3 is TGTGCCAGCAGCTACAGTAGCAATCAGCCCCAGCATTTT. Translated, it gives CASSYSSNQPQHF. Complete variable domain (other parts from reference TRBV7-9 and TRBJ1-5): DTGVSQNPRHKITKRGQNVTFRCDPISEHNRLYWYRQTLGQGPEFLTYFQNEAQLEKSRLLSDRFSAERPKGSFSTLEIQRTEQGDSAMYLCASSYSSNQPQHFGDGTRLSIL.